The text below deals with one T cell receptor (beta chain). One junction end disagrees with the germline gene, perhaps due to a read error. The sample originates from a study of glioma-infiltrating T cells. The iRepertoire nested amplicon-rescue multiplex PCR amplified TCR alpha and beta CDR3s from RNA. Via MiXCR, TCRdb re-called the multiplex PCR reads, giving one row per CDR3 protein. The data contain under 200,000 distinct CDR3 sequences, roughly 45% of them singletons. CDR1 ENHRY and CDR2 SYGVKD come from the germline V gene. This CDR3 region has 15 residues. Sequencing was performed on glioma tissue, nonneoplastic brain tissue, or PBMCs (not recorded which). The V call is TRBV10-3, the J call TRBJ2-1; perhaps TRBD2 as D (5 bases). This sequence was found in a human donor with low-grade glioma or glioblastoma, undergoing nonglioma brain surgery, or in good health (not recorded which). The CDR3 DNA is TGTGCCATCAGTGAGTCATTAGGACTGGGCAATGAGCAGTCCTTC. Encoded protein: CAISESLGLGNEQSF.